The 27 T cell receptor beta chains given below trace back to one sample, sequenced in a study of neurological immune-mediated disorders. One entry per CDR3 protein results from TCRdb running MiXCR on the 5' RACE reads. The sample carries some 30,000 distinct CDR3 sequences, roughly 21% recorded once. The sequencing input was PBMCs. The receptor set was obtained from a woman aged 55-70 years in good health.

This chain uses TRBV20-1 with TRBJ1-1; maybe TRBD1 (6 bases). The CDR3 has 14 amino acids. Germline lookup yields CDR1 DFQATT and CDR2 SNEGSKA (reference sequence). Trimming removed 0 bases at V and 5 bases at J, with 13 bases between. CDR3 sequence (DNA): TGCAGTGCTAGAGAGGGCAGGGGAGCGACTGAAGCTTTCTTT. As protein: CSAREGRGATEAFF.

This clonotype was seen ten or more times. This chain links TRBV7-2 with TRBJ1-1, with D hard to call. This CDR3 has 11 amino acids. Trimming stripped 6 bases from V and 7 bases from J, with 9 bases between. Germline CDR1 and CDR2: SGHTA and FQGNSA. The CDR3 sequence is CASRIIGEAFF. Here the CDR3 DNA reads TGTGCCAGCAGAATTATCGGTGAAGCTTTCTTT. The variable domain in full, with the rest retrieved from reference TRBV7-2 and TRBJ1-1, is GAGVSQSPSNKVTEKGKDVELRCDPISGHTALYWYRQSLGQGLEFLIYFQGNSAPDKSGLPSDRFSAERTGGSVSTLTIQRTQQEDSAVYLCASRIIGEAFFGQGTRLTVV.

This clonotype appeared many times. The chain joins TRBV29-1 to TRBJ1-2; 7 nucleotides agree with TRBD1. Germline V CDR1 and CDR2: SQVTM, ANQGSEA. The V segment lost 1 base and the J segment 3 bases; nucleotides outside the gene matches: 5. This CDR3 spans 14 amino acids. CDR3 sequence: CSVEVVQGDYGYTF. DNA for the CDR3: TGCAGCGTTGAAGTGGTGCAGGGGGACTATGGCTACACCTTC.

This clonotype has at least ten counts. The chain joins TRBV5-5 to TRBJ1-1, with unresolved D. CDR3 length: 13 residues. Germline V lookup: CDR1 SGHKS, CDR2 YYEKEE (reference sequence). V was shortened by 5 bases and J by 3 bases, with 11 bases between the two germline ends. Written as DNA, the CDR3 is TGTGCCAGCAGGCGCCAAGGAGACACTGAAGCTTTCTTT. This translates into CASRRQGDTEAFF.

This clonotype was counted at least ten times. This chain uses TRBV11-3 with TRBJ2-7; D gene uncertain. The CDR3 totals 14 residues. Germline loops: CDR1 SGHNT, CDR2 YENEEA. The V gene lost 0 bases and the J gene lost 0 bases, with 6 bases spanning the gap. CDR3 amino acids: CASSLDSSSYEQYF. CDR3 coding DNA: TGTGCCAGCAGCTTAGACAGCAGCTCCTACGAGCAGTACTTC. Drawing the rest from reference TRBV11-3 and TRBJ2-7, the complete variable domain is EAGVVQSPRYKIIEKKQPVAFWCNPISGHNTLYWYLQNLGQGPELLIRYENEEAVDDSQLPKDRFSAERLKGVDSTLKIQPAELGDSAVYLCASSLDSSSYEQYFGPGTRLTVT.

The J gene is TRBJ2-7, the V gene TRBV20-1; D perhaps matches TRBD2 (5 bases). Trimming removed 1 base at V and 5 bases at J, with 24 bases between. Germline values: CDR1 DFQATT, CDR2 SNEGSKA (reference sequence). The CDR3 spans 17 residues. The CDR3 bases are TGCAGTGCTAGAGTCCCCAGCTTTGGTCGGGGATTCGACGAGCAGTACTTC. Translated, it gives CSARVPSFGRGFDEQYF.

There are many counts of this clonotype. This chain connects TRBV20-1 to TRBJ2-7; D unresolved. Between the trimmed V and J ends, which lost 6 bases and 7 bases, there was a span of 19 bases. The germline CDR1 and CDR2 sequences are DFQATT and SNEGSKA (reference sequence). The CDR3 extends over 13 amino acids. The CDR3 spells CSATGGSTWEQYF. The DNA of the CDR3 is TGCAGTGCAACCGGCGGCAGTACGTGGGAGCAGTACTTC.

This clonotype showed up many times. The rearrangement uses TRBV6-1 and TRBJ1-1, with D hard to call. The CDR3 has 14 amino acids. Germline CDR1 is MNHNS and CDR2 is SASEGT. With 3 bases removed from V and 1 base from J, the gap between germline ends came to 9 bases. CDR3 protein: CASSDWQSNTEAFF. CDR3 bases: TGTGCCAGCAGTGACTGGCAGTCGAACACTGAAGCTTTCTTT.

This clonotype has a count of ten or more. V gene TRBV28 combines with J gene TRBJ2-7; 9 bases fit TRBD1. Per the germline V gene, CDR1 is MDHEN and CDR2 is SYDVKM. The ends lost 8 bases at V and 2 bases at J; junction bases unmatched: 10. This CDR3 spans 15 amino acids. CDR3 residues: CASGDPWTGAYEQYF. CDR3 bases: TGTGCCAGCGGCGACCCCTGGACAGGGGCCTACGAGCAGTACTTC. Variable domain in full (rest from reference TRBV28 and TRBJ2-7): DVKVTQSSRYLVKRTGEKVFLECVQDMDHENMFWYRQDPGLGLRLIYFSYDVKMKEKGDIPEGYSVSREKKERFSLILESASTNQTSMYLCASGDPWTGAYEQYFGPGTRLTVT.

This chain's CDR3 is CASSSFQGISYNEQFF. CDR3 sequence (DNA): TGTGCCAGCAGCTCCTTCCAGGGCATCTCCTACAATGAGCAGTTCTTC. V and J are TRBV7-8 and TRBJ2-1; TRBD1 might be the D (5 bases). Germline CDR1 and CDR2: SGHVS and FQNEAQ. V lost 4 bases and J 0 bases, leaving 13 bases between the germline ends. This CDR3 contains 16 residues.

This clonotype was seen repeatedly, ten times or more. The J gene is TRBJ2-5, the V gene TRBV12-3 or TRBV12-4; 8 bases line up with TRBD1. The CDR3 totals 14 residues. Unmatched junction bases numbered 9, after V lost 7 bases and J lost 5 bases. This CDR3 is CASTEDRVKETQYF. The CDR3 DNA sequence: TGTGCCAGCACCGAGGACAGGGTGAAGGAGACCCAGTACTTC.

This clonotype was seen many times. It is unclear where the CDR3 begins or ends on the DNA, so no DNA is shown, and the CDR3 is as TCRdb lists it. The chain recombines TRBV6-6 with TRBJ1-4. Germline V gene data show CDR1 as MNHNY and CDR2 as SVGAGI (reference sequence). The CDR3 length equals 14 residues, ends included. The CDR3 is CASSTSKANEKLFF.

This clonotype occurred many times. V and J are TRBV10-3 and TRBJ1-1; D might be TRBD1 (5 bases). This CDR3 has 15 amino acids. Deletions cut 2 bases from V and 0 bases from J, with 10 bases between. Germline V CDR1 and CDR2: ENHRY, SYGVKD. CDR3 coding DNA: TGTGCCATCAGTGAGGGAGGGGTTTTGAACACTGAAGCTTTCTTT. Encoded protein: CAISEGGVLNTEAFF.

This clonotype has ten or more counts. The V gene is TRBV11-2, the J gene TRBJ1-5; the D gene is possibly TRBD1 (6 bases). CDR3 length: 15 amino acids. The V end was cut by 5 bases, the J end by 0 bases, with 11 bases between. Germline assignment: CDR1 SGHAT and CDR2 FQNNGV. The CDR3 bases are TGTGCCAGCAGCCGAGGGGGGACTAGCAATCAGCCCCAGCATTTT. This encodes CASSRGGTSNQPQHF.

This clonotype showed up just a few times. The chain is built from TRBV6-5 and TRBJ1-6; no definite D call. Germline-derived CDR1 and CDR2 are MNHEY and SVGAGI. The CDR3 has 15 amino acids. Deletions cut 2 bases from V and 11 bases from J, with 16 bases between. The CDR3: CASSYRTPESTPLHF. In DNA, the CDR3 is TGTGCCAGCAGTTACCGGACTCCGGAGTCTACACCCCTCCACTTT.

The V gene is TRBV4-1, the J gene TRBJ2-7; D is possibly TRBD2 (6 bases). The CDR3 is 16 amino acids. Trimming left V 6 bases short and J 6 bases short, with 24 bases between. Per the germline V gene, CDR1 is MGHRA and CDR2 is YSYEKL. The CDR3 spells CASSRASSDPPSEQYF. The DNA of the CDR3 is TGCGCCAGCAGTCGTGCTTCTAGCGATCCGCCGAGCGAGCAGTACTTC.

This clonotype was seen ten or more times. The J gene is TRBJ2-1, the V gene TRBV20-1; 14 positions agree with TRBD2. The germline V gene encodes CDR1 DFQATT and CDR2 SNEGSKA (reference sequence). J was trimmed by 0 bases and V by 5 bases; bases with no gene match: 12. There are 19 residues in the CDR3. The CDR3 bases are TGCAGTGCTGCCGGACTAGCGGGAGGCCTTCCGAGCTCCTACAATGAGCAGTTCTTC. Translating gives CSAAGLAGGLPSSYNEQFF.

This clonotype was seen many times. The chain is built from TRBV7-2 and TRBJ1-2, with 7 bases identical to TRBD1. With 6 bases clipped from V and 3 bases from J, the junction kept 1 base outside the gene matches. This CDR3 region has 12 residues. Germline loops: CDR1 SGHTA, CDR2 FQGNSA. The CDR3 loop is CASRGQDYGYTF. The CDR3 bases are TGTGCCAGCAGAGGACAGGACTATGGCTACACCTTC.

This clonotype showed up many times. V is TRBV28 and J is TRBJ2-7; TRBD2 matches 12 bases. Germline V CDR1 and CDR2: MDHEN, SYDVKM. The CDR3 consists of 14 residues. Germline trimming cut 9 bases from V and 1 base from J; bases unmatched to any gene: 4. The CDR3 region has the DNA TGTGCCAGTCACGGACTAGCGGGATCCTACGAGCAGTACTTC. Encoded protein: CASHGLAGSYEQYF.

The sample holds many counts of this clonotype. The chain combines TRBV7-2 with TRBJ1-2; D gene uncertain. The CDR3 totals 14 residues. The ends were cut back, 5 bases at V and 4 bases at J, with 14 bases in the middle. The germline V gene has CDR1 SGHTA and CDR2 FQGNSA. CDR3: CASSESGGPYGYTF. The DNA for the CDR3 is TGTGCCAGCAGCGAGAGCGGCGGACCCTATGGCTACACCTTC.

The chain uses TRBV7-3 and TRBJ2-3, with D possibly TRBD2 on 6 matching bases. Trimming took off 6 bases at V and 6 bases at J, with 19 bases between the two ends. The CDR3 contains 15 residues. In germline, CDR1 is SGHTA, CDR2 FQGTGA. The CDR3 DNA follows: TGTGCCAGCAGTTACGCCGGCGGGACGACCGATACGCAGTATTTT. This codes for CASSYAGGTTDTQYF.

This clonotype has a count of ten or more. This chain joins TRBV5-1 and TRBJ2-7; D uncertain. With 2 bases removed from V and 3 bases from J, the gap between germline ends came to 9 bases. Germline values: CDR1 SGHRS, CDR2 YFSETQ. This CDR3 region has 13 residues. The CDR3 coding sequence is TGCGCCAGCAGCTTTCAAGGCTTCTACGAGCAGTACTTC. Its translation: CASSFQGFYEQYF. Complete variable domain (other parts from reference TRBV5-1 and TRBJ2-7): KAGVTQTPRYLIKTRGQQVTLSCSPISGHRSVSWYQQTPGQGLQFLFEYFSETQRNKGNFPGRFSGRQFSNSRSEMNVSTLELGDSALYLCASSFQGFYEQYFGPGTRLTVT.

This clonotype occurred many times. The CDR3 coding sequence is TGTGCCAGCAGCCGGGTGGGGGGGAACTACAATGAGCAGTTCTTC. Translating it yields CASSRVGGNYNEQFF. J is TRBJ2-1 and V is TRBV11-2; 7 bases are a match to TRBD2. Looked up from germline, CDR1 is SGHAT and CDR2 is FQNNGV. The V and J ends lost 5 bases and 3 bases, in that order; junction bases with no gene match: 7. CDR3 length: 15 residues.

The chain employs TRBV27 and TRBJ2-5, with 7 bases lining up with TRBD2. The trim removed 8 bases at V and 1 base at J, leaving 7 bases unmatched. Looked up from germline, CDR1 is MNHEY and CDR2 is SMNVEV (reference sequence). The CDR3 sequence is 14 residues long. CDR3 coding DNA: TGTGCCAGCGCCTTAGCGGGCTCCCAAGAGACCCAGTACTTC. Translation gives CASALAGSQETQYF.

This clonotype has ten or more counts. The V and J genes are TRBV6-5 and TRBJ2-1; no clear D gene. The germline V and J ends were trimmed by 2 bases and 5 bases, with 13 bases remaining between them. This CDR3 region has 15 residues. Germline CDR1 reads MNHEY; CDR2 reads SVGAGI. CDR3 nucleotide sequence: TGTGCCAGCAGTTACAGGTTAGAGATGAACAATGAGCAGTTCTTC. This translates into CASSYRLEMNNEQFF.

As to this clonotype: One end of the junction is discordant with germline, which a read error may explain. The V and J genes are TRBV28 and TRBJ2-4; TRBD1 matches 9 bases. This CDR3 region has 16 residues. Germline V CDR1 and CDR2: MDHEN, SYDVKM. The CDR3 DNA is TGTGCCAGCAGTAGGACAGGGGCCGGCGCGATGGACATTCAGTATTTC. It codes for CASSRTGAGAMDIQYF. The whole variable domain, remainder taken from reference TRBV28 and TRBJ2-4, is DVKVTQSSRYLVKRTGEKVFLECVQDMDHENMFWYRQDPGLGLRLIYFSYDVKMKEKGDIPEGYSVSREKKERFSLILESASTNQTSMYLCASSRTGAGAMDIQYFGAGTRLSVL.

This clonotype was recorded many times. The CDR3 loop is CASSSGNQDFKTEAFF. CDR3 bases: TGCGCCAGCAGCTCGGGAAACCAGGATTTTAAGACTGAAGCTTTCTTT. The V and J genes are TRBV5-1 and TRBJ1-1; D unclear. This CDR3 comprises 16 residues. Trimming left V 3 bases short and J 5 bases short, with 20 bases between. Per germline, CDR1 SGHRS and CDR2 YFSETQ.